What follows are 13 T cell receptor beta chains derived from one specimen sequenced in a study of OX40 agonist ivuxolimab in advanced cancers. Here immunoSEQ multiplex PCR was the method, and the copy in TCRdb shows in-frame clones only, minus some. The table shows tens of thousands of clones, with roughly 80% occurring only once. Sample: CD4+ or CD8+ T cells sorted from blood, taken in a trial of the OX40 agonist ivuxolimab. The receptors come from an adult with an advanced solid tumor such as melanoma, head and neck, liver or kidney cancer.

The V call is TRBV10-3, the J call TRBJ2-2, with 7 bases that match TRBD1. Germline V CDR1 and CDR2: ENHRY, SYGVKD. The ends lost 2 bases at V and 6 bases at J; junction bases unmatched: 3. CDR3 length equals 14 residues. CDR3 in amino acids: CAISEKTGSGELFF. The CDR3 bases are TGTGCCATCAGTGAGAAGACAGGGTCCGGGGAGCTGTTTTTT.

The genes are TRBV7-2 and TRBJ2-3, with D possibly matching TRBD1 (6 bases). This CDR3 has 15 residues. The germline CDR1 and CDR2 sequences are SGHTA and FQGNSA. The germline V and J ends were trimmed by 4 bases and 5 bases, with 16 bases remaining between them. The CDR3 region is CASSSRQARGDTQYF. The CDR3 DNA reads TGTGCCAGCAGCTCCCGACAGGCACGCGGAGATACGCAGTATTTT.

This clone was seen only once. The chain joins TRBV7-2 to TRBJ1-5, with D maybe TRBD1 (6 bases). The CDR3 consists of 14 residues. V dropped 1 base and J dropped 5 bases, with 9 bases sitting between them. Germline assignment: CDR1 SGHTA and CDR2 FQGNSA. This chain's CDR3 is CASSLVGADQPQHF. As DNA, the CDR3 is TGTGCCAGCAGCTTAGTGGGGGCTGATCAGCCCCAGCATTTT. Complete variable domain (other parts from reference TRBV7-2 and TRBJ1-5): GAGVSQSPSNKVTEKGKDVELRCDPISGHTALYWYRQSLGQGLEFLIYFQGNSAPDKSGLPSDRFSAERTGGSVSTLTIQRTQQEDSAVYLCASSLVGADQPQHFGDGTRLSIL.

The genes are TRBV6-5 and TRBJ1-1, with D possibly matching TRBD1 (6 bases). CDR3 length: 14 residues. In germline, CDR1 is MNHEY, CDR2 SVGAGI. Trimming removed 8 bases at V and 1 base at J, with 14 bases between. The DNA of the CDR3 is TGTGCCAGCGAAGCAAGGGGGGCGAACACTGAAGCTTTCTTT. Amino acid sequence: CASEARGANTEAFF.

The chain has TRBV10-2 and TRBJ2-7; D not resolved. The CDR3 loop spans 11 amino acids. V was cut by 2 bases and J by 3 bases, with 2 bases left in between. Germline CDR1 reads WSHSY; CDR2 reads SAAADI. CDR3 loop: CASSEGYEQYV. As DNA, the CDR3 is TGCGCCAGCAGTGAGGGCTACGAGCAGTACGTC.

CDR3 nucleotide sequence: TGTGCCAGCAGCCCGGAGTCGAAAGGAGCCAAAAACATTCAGTACTTC. It specifies CASSPESKGAKNIQYF. The chain links TRBV11-3 to TRBJ2-4; D remains ambiguous. Per germline, CDR1 SGHNT and CDR2 YENEEA. The CDR3 covers 16 residues. With 5 bases removed from V and 0 bases from J, the gap between germline ends came to 14 bases.

V is TRBV10-2 and J is TRBJ2-3; weak D call: TRBD2 (6 bases). Trimming took off 10 bases at V and 2 bases at J, with 19 bases between the two ends. Germline V gene sequence: CDR1 WSHSY, CDR2 SAAADI. The CDR3 has 15 amino acids. The DNA for the CDR3 is TGCGCCACCTCACGTGGGAGGCCAAACACAGATACGCAGTATTTT. It encodes CATSRGRPNTDTQYF.

The rearrangement links TRBV5-3 to TRBJ2-1; 11 positions agree with TRBD2. TRBV5-3 is recorded as an ORF, its role being uncertain. The CDR3 sequence is 16 residues long. With 9 bases clipped from V and 2 bases from J, the junction kept 10 bases outside the gene matches. The CDR3: CATRGLAGGTYNEQFF. In DNA, the CDR3 is TGTGCCACTAGGGGGCTAGCGGGAGGCACCTACAATGAGCAGTTCTTC.

This chain joins TRBV25-1 and TRBJ2-7; maybe TRBD1 (5 bases). The ends were cut back, 5 bases at V and 4 bases at J, with 21 bases in the middle. Germline values: CDR1 MGHDK, CDR2 SYGVNS. The CDR3 totals 16 residues. CDR3 bases: TGTGCCAGCAGTCCCTGGGGCCAGGGCCACCCTTACGAGCAGTACTTC. Translated: CASSPWGQGHPYEQYF.

This chain joins TRBV10-2 and TRBJ1-2, with 9 bases fitting TRBD1. V lost 6 bases, J lost 7 bases, and 6 bases stayed unmatched. From germline, CDR1 is WSHSY and CDR2 SAAADI. The CDR3 totals 13 residues. CDR3 sequence: CASSASTGGGYTF. The DNA for the CDR3 is TGCGCCAGCAGCGCCTCGACAGGGGGTGGCTACACCTTC.

The chain recombines TRBV4-1 with TRBJ2-3, with 8 bases that match TRBD2. Germline lookup yields CDR1 MGHRA and CDR2 YSYEKL. This CDR3 contains 18 residues. V gave up 2 bases and J gave up 3 bases; unmatched junction bases: 13. For the CDR3, the DNA is TGCGCCAGCAGCCAATTCGTATCGGGGGGGCTTATGACAGATACGCAGTATTTT. Its protein product is CASSQFVSGGLMTDTQYF.

The rearrangement uses TRBV6-5 and TRBJ2-3, with D perhaps matching TRBD2 (6 bases). This CDR3 has 13 residues. Germline V gene data show CDR1 as MNHEY and CDR2 as SVGAGI. Deletions cut 6 bases from V and 0 bases from J, with 7 bases between. The CDR3, as DNA: TGTGCCAGCAGGGCGGGGAGCACAGATACGCAGTATTTT. Translation: CASRAGSTDTQYF.

The J gene is TRBJ1-2, the V gene TRBV29-1; 7 bases agree with TRBD1. This CDR3 region has 13 residues. After removal of 6 bases from V and 7 bases from J, the junction contained 11 bases not matched to a gene. Germline V CDR1 and CDR2: SQVTM, ANQGSEA. The CDR3 nucleotides read TGCAGCGTACTACAGGGGTTGGCGGGTGGCTACACCTTC. Protein: CSVLQGLAGGYTF. Combining the CDR3 with reference TRBV29-1 and TRBJ1-2 gives the whole variable domain SAVISQKPSRDICQRGTSLTIQCQVDSQVTMMFWYRQQPGQSLTLIATANQGSEATYESGFVIDKFPISRPNLTFSTLTVSNMSPEDSSIYLCSVLQGLAGGYTFGSGTRLTVV.